Following are 20 T cell receptor beta chains from one sample sequenced in a study of T cells in localized non-small cell lung cancer. Some clones are missing from TCRdb's copy, which holds only in-frame ones; the method was immunoSEQ multiplex PCR. In the table there are about 77,000 clones, 85% to 90% of which are singletons. This specimen consisted of peripheral blood, obtained before any cancer treatment. These receptors all stem from a woman between 40 and 69 years old with stage I squamous cell lung carcinoma.

This clone was detected once. The CDR3 DNA sequence: TGTGCCTGGAGCCTGACAGAAGAGGGTCAGCCCCAGCATTTT. Its translation: CAWSLTEEGQPQHF. J is TRBJ1-5 and V is TRBV30; a weak D match, TRBD1 (5 bases). V was clipped by 3 bases and J by 6 bases, with 15 bases between them. This CDR3 spans 14 amino acids. Germline CDR1 GTSNPN, CDR2 SVGIG (reference sequence).

The V call is TRBV19, the J call TRBJ1-2, with D possibly being TRBD1 (6 bases). The CDR3 consists of 13 residues. Looked up from germline, CDR1 is LNHDA and CDR2 is SQIVND (reference sequence). Trimming stripped 3 bases from V and 8 bases from J, with 13 bases between. The CDR3 coding sequence is TGTGCCAGTAGTATTTTCGTTGGGGGCGGCTACACCTTC. Translating gives CASSIFVGGGYTF.

This rearrangement joins TRBV29-1 to TRBJ1-2, with D unclear. V shed 5 bases and J shed 0 bases, with 10 bases lying between them. In germline, CDR1 is SQVTM, CDR2 ANQGSEA. There are 13 residues in the CDR3. CDR3 amino acids: CSVTSATNYGYTF. The CDR3 DNA reads TGCAGCGTTACTAGCGCTACTAACTATGGCTACACCTTC.

The genes are TRBV5-1 and TRBJ2-5; a weak D match, TRBD2 (6 bases). CDR1 and CDR2 (germline): SGHRS, YFSETQ. The CDR3 length is 14 residues. V lost 0 bases to trimming and J lost 5 bases, with 11 bases between them. The CDR3 sequence: CASSLVGGYETQYF. Written as DNA, the CDR3 is TGCGCCAGCAGCTTGGTCGGGGGTTACGAGACCCAGTACTTC.

The rearrangement joins TRBV11-2 to TRBJ1-3; TRBD1 matches 8 bases. J lost 4 bases, V lost 5 bases, and 10 bases had no gene match. Germline-derived CDR1 and CDR2 are SGHAT and FQNNGV. This CDR3 contains 16 residues. The CDR3 DNA is TGTGCCAGCAGCCAAAAATCACAGGGGGGCGGAAACACCATATATTTT. Residues: CASSQKSQGGGNTIYF. The variable domain in full, completed from reference TRBV11-2 and TRBJ1-3, reads EAGVAQSPRYKIIEKRQSVAFWCNPISGHATLYWYQQILGQGPKLLIQFQNNGVVDDSQLPKDRFSAERLKGVDSTLKIQPAKLEDSAVYLCASSQKSQGGGNTIYFGEGSWLTVV.

The rearrangement uses TRBV6-6 and TRBJ1-5; weak D call: TRBD1 (5 bases). This CDR3 is 14 amino acids long. Trimming shortened V by 6 bases and J by 5 bases, and 14 bases separated the two germline ends. Germline V gene sequence: CDR1 MNHNY, CDR2 SVGAGI (reference sequence). The CDR3 DNA reads TGTGCCAGCAGCCCCTTGCAGGGCGATCAGCCCCAGCATTTT. It is translated as CASSPLQGDQPQHF.

The gene calls are TRBV5-1 and TRBJ1-2; the D gene is possibly TRBD1 (5 bases). The CDR3 has 14 amino acids. Trimming pared 0 bases from V and 6 bases from J, leaving 12 bases between. Germline values: CDR1 SGHRS, CDR2 YFSETQ. CDR3 nucleotides: TGCGCCAGCAGCTTGGACAGGTCGGTGGATGGCTACACCTTC. Amino acids: CASSLDRSVDGYTF.

This sequence joins TRBV7-2 and TRBJ2-1; D ambiguous. Germline V CDR1 and CDR2: SGHTA, FQGNSA. V was shortened by 5 bases and J by 7 bases, with 9 bases between the two germline ends. The CDR3 runs 12 residues. The CDR3 sequence: CASSVLGNEQFF. The CDR3 DNA reads TGTGCCAGCAGCGTCCTGGGGAATGAGCAGTTCTTC.

Remarks on this clone: The identical CDR3 is also encoded by other nucleotide sequences in the sample. The chain links TRBV5-1 to TRBJ2-3, with no clear D. CDR1 is SGHRS, CDR2 YFSETQ, per germline. CDR3 length: 12 residues. The V end lost 0 bases, the J end lost 2 bases, and 1 base lay between the germline ends. The CDR3 protein is CASSLDTDTQYF. The CDR3 bases are TGCGCCAGCAGCTTGGACACAGATACGCAGTATTTT.

V and J are TRBV19 and TRBJ1-6, with 11 bases fitting TRBD1. Per the germline V gene, CDR1 is LNHDA and CDR2 is SQIVND (reference sequence). V lost 8 bases to trimming and J lost 6 bases; unmatched junction nucleotides: 3. This CDR3 contains 14 residues. The CDR3 DNA is TGTGCCAGTGGGGGGACAGGGGGTAATTCACCCCTCCACTTT. Encoded protein: CASGGTGGNSPLHF.

This clone has more than one count but fewer than ten. The chain is built from TRBV27 and TRBJ1-1; D unresolved. Trimming cost V 8 bases and J 5 bases, with 9 bases left between them. The length of the CDR3 is 11 residues. CDR1 and CDR2 from the germline V gene are MNHEY and SMNVEV (reference sequence). This chain's CDR3 is CASGLGTEAFF. CDR3 DNA: TGTGCCAGCGGTCTTGGGACTGAAGCTTTCTTT.

This clone was seen once. This rearrangement joins TRBV9 to TRBJ2-5; weak D call: TRBD2 (5 bases). Germline V gives CDR1 SGDLS, CDR2 YYNGEE. Between the trimmed V and J ends, which lost 4 bases and 2 bases, there was a span of 12 bases. This CDR3 contains 14 residues. DNA of the CDR3: TGTGCCAGCAGCCCGTCGGGATATCAAGAGACCCAGTACTTC. This gives the protein CASSPSGYQETQYF.

This sequence joins TRBV5-1 and TRBJ2-3, with D perhaps matching TRBD2 (6 bases). Between the trimmed V and J ends, which lost 0 bases and 3 bases, there was a span of 14 bases. Germline V gives CDR1 SGHRS, CDR2 YFSETQ. This CDR3 spans 16 amino acids. The chain's CDR3 is CASSLDGGGVTDTQYF. In DNA, the CDR3 is TGCGCCAGCAGCTTGGATGGGGGAGGCGTAACAGATACGCAGTATTTT.

The rearrangement uses TRBV7-8 and TRBJ1-2; 8 bases are a match to TRBD1. After removal of 1 base from V and 2 bases from J, the junction contained 3 bases not matched to a gene. Germline CDR1 and CDR2: SGHVS and FQNEAQ. This CDR3 region has 15 residues. Here the CDR3 reads CASSLEQGGNYGYTF. Here the CDR3 DNA reads TGTGCCAGCAGCTTAGAACAGGGGGGGAACTATGGCTACACCTTC.

This chain uses TRBV7-2 with TRBJ1-6, with D possibly TRBD1 on 5 matching bases. The germline V gene encodes CDR1 SGHTA and CDR2 FQGNSA. The CDR3 length is 17 residues. Trimming pared 0 bases from V and 3 bases from J, leaving 12 bases between. Written as DNA, the CDR3 is TGTGCCAGCAGCTTAGCAACTCGGGGCAACTATAATTCACCCCTCCACTTT. Translated: CASSLATRGNYNSPLHF.

The V and J genes are TRBV7-3 and TRBJ2-1; possible D gene TRBD1, 6 bases. In germline, CDR1 is SGHTA, CDR2 FQGTGA. The CDR3 loop spans 16 amino acids. The germline V and J ends were trimmed by 1 base and 10 bases, with 20 bases remaining between them. The chain's CDR3 is CASSLKANAGALEQFF. The CDR3 coding sequence is TGTGCCAGCAGCTTAAAGGCTAACGCAGGGGCCTTAGAGCAGTTCTTC.

The J gene is TRBJ1-2, the V gene TRBV30, with a weak D call TRBD1 (6 bases). V lost 4 bases and J 0 bases, leaving 21 bases between the germline ends. Looked up from germline, CDR1 is GTSNPN and CDR2 is SVGIG (reference sequence). The CDR3 covers 17 residues. The CDR3 loop reads CAWKPGGFLNTNYGYTF. CDR3 DNA sequence: TGTGCCTGGAAACCGGGGGGCTTTTTAAATACTAACTATGGCTACACCTTC.

This clone was observed once. The CDR3 coding sequence is TGTGCCAGCAGCTTAGACCCCGGCGGATACTATGGCTACACCTTC. It codes for CASSLDPGGYYGYTF. This chain joins TRBV11-2 and TRBJ1-2; D gene ambiguous. The CDR3 is 15 amino acids. Germline CDR1 and CDR2: SGHAT and FQNNGV. V shed 0 bases and J shed 3 bases, with 11 bases lying between them.

V is TRBV9 and J is TRBJ2-1, with 8 bases aligning to TRBD1. Germline loops: CDR1 SGDLS, CDR2 YYNGEE. V was pared by 0 bases and J by 8 bases, with 7 bases of the junction left unmatched. CDR3 size: 15 residues. CDR3 protein: CASSVADRAFYEQFF. The CDR3 region has the DNA TGTGCCAGCAGCGTAGCGGACAGGGCGTTTTATGAGCAGTTCTTC.

The rearrangement links TRBV6-6 to TRBJ1-5, with D uncertain. Between the trimmed V and J ends, which lost 6 bases and 0 bases, there was a span of 15 bases. CDR3 length equals 16 residues. The germline CDR1 and CDR2 sequences are MNHNY and SVGAGI (reference sequence). The CDR3 DNA sequence: TGTGCCAGCAGAGTTACAGAGGGCGTTAGCAATCAGCCCCAGCATTTT. Protein sequence: CASRVTEGVSNQPQHF.